Below, 3 T cell receptor beta chains from the same sample are listed, as sequenced in a study of T cells in localized non-small cell lung cancer (TCRdb year 2020). The library was obtained by the immunoSEQ multiplex PCR assay. This is the immuneACCESS table as TCRdb keeps it, with only in-frame sequences that have V and J called. A part of the clones is gone; compared with another copy, unresolved V genes explain less than half, and the rest is unexplained. The sample table lists about 77,000 clones, around 89% of them with a count of one. The ten largest clones represent approximately 22% of the sample. The material was peripheral blood, obtained before any cancer treatment. The receptors shown here come from a woman aged 40-69 years with stage I squamous cell lung carcinoma.

The gene calls are TRBV7-9 and TRBJ1-2; 8 bases are shared with TRBD1. This CDR3 has 14 residues. Germline values: CDR1 SEHNR, CDR2 FQNEAQ (reference sequence). V shed 3 bases and J 6 bases; nucleotides not matched to a gene: 6. CDR3 coding DNA: TGTGCCAGCAGCTTGTCGACAGGGGAACATGGCTACACCTTC. It specifies CASSLSTGEHGYTF. The full variable domain, rest sourced from reference TRBV7-9 and TRBJ1-2, is DTGVSQNPRHKITKRGQNVTFRCDPISEHNRLYWYRQTLGQGPEFLTYFQNEAQLEKSRLLSDRFSAERPKGSFSTLEIQRTEQGDSAMYLCASSLSTGEHGYTFGSGTRLTVV.

The chain is built from TRBV21-1 and TRBJ1-5. TRBV21-1 is noted as a pseudogene. The CDR3 runs 14 residues. Here the CDR3 reads CASSKEVGNQPQHF. Written as DNA, the CDR3 is TGTGCCAGCAGCAAAGAAGTTGGGAATCAGCCCCAGCATTTT.

The sample holds many counts of this clone. The chain carries TRBV2 and TRBJ2-2, with TRBD2 matching over 12 bases. The germline gives CDR1 SNHLY, CDR2 FYNNEI. Germline trimming cut 4 bases from V and 7 bases from J; bases unmatched to any gene: 7. This CDR3 comprises 16 residues. The chain's CDR3 is CASSASSGGAIGELFF. Here the CDR3 DNA reads TGTGCCAGCAGTGCGTCTAGCGGGGGGGCAATCGGGGAGCTGTTTTTT.